Sequencing of this T cell receptor (beta chain) was carried out in a study of neoadjuvant nivolumab and ipilimumab in lung cancer. About the study: Nivolumab 3 mg/kg was given days 1, 15 and 29, plus ipilimumab 1 mg/kg day 1 in combination.

This clone has more than one count but fewer than ten. CDR1 and CDR2 from the germline V gene are MNHEY and SVGAGI. This CDR3 spans 11 amino acids. The V and J ends lost 3 bases and 11 bases, in that order; junction bases with no gene match: 3. Method: immunoSEQ multiplex PCR; TCRdb's copy keeps in-frame clones and lacks some. The sample contains over 45,000 clones, 80% to 90% of which appear only once. This sample comprised blood, obtained before neoadjuvant nivolumab, alone or with ipilimumab. The sequence derives from an adult with non-small cell lung cancer. Some clones in this sample may be carry-over from other donors' samples. The rearrangement joins TRBV6-5 to TRBJ1-1, with 7 bases aligning to TRBD1. The CDR3 loop reads CASSYQGEAFF. DNA for the CDR3: TGTGCCAGCAGTTATCAGGGGGAGGCTTTCTTT.